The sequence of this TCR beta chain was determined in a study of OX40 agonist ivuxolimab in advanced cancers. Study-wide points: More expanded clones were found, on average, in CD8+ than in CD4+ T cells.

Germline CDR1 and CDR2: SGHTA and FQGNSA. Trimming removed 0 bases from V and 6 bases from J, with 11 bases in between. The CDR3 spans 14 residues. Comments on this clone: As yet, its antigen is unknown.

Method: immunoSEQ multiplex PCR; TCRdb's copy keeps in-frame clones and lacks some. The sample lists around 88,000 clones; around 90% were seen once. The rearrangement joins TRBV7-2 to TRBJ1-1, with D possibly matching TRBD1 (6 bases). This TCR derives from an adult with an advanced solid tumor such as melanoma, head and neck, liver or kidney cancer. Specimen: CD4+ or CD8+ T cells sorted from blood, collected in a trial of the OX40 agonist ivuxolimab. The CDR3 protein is CASSLATGVPEAFF. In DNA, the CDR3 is TGTGCCAGCAGCTTAGCGACAGGAGTCCCTGAAGCTTTCTTT. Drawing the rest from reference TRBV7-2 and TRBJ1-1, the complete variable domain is GAGVSQSPSNKVTEKGKDVELRCDPISGHTALYWYRQSLGQGLEFLIYFQGNSAPDKSGLPSDRFSAERTGGSVSTLTIQRTQQEDSAVYLCASSLATGVPEAFFGQGTRLTVV.